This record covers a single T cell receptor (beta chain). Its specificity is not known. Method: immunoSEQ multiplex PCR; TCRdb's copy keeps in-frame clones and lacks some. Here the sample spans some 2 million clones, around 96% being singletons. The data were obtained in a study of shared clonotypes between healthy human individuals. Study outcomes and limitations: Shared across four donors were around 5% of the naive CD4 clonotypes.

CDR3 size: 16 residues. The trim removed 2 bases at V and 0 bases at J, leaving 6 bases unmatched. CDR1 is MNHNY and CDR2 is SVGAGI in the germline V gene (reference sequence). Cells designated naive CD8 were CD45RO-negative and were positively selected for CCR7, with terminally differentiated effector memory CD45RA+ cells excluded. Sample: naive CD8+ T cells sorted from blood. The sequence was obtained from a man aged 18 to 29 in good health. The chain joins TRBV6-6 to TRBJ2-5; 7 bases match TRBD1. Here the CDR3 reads CASSYRAGGNQETQYF. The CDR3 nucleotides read TGTGCCAGCAGTTACCGGGCAGGGGGTAACCAAGAGACCCAGTACTTC.